This record looks at one T cell receptor beta chain sequence and its context. Antigen unknown. The sample holds other DNA sequences that translate to the same CDR3. Measured with immunoSEQ multiplex PCR; TCRdb has only the in-frame clones, and not every one. The sample carries under 150,000 clones, 70% to 90% recorded once. Time point indicated: blood 2 weeks post-SBRT. Stated treatment: 15 Gy SBRT to primary tumor, nephrectomy 4 weeks later. After SBRT, blood was collected at 2 and 4 weeks, plus baseline. Clear cell pathology was present in this patient's renal cell carcinoma. The sample belongs to a study of radiation and T cells in renal cell carcinoma. Points from the study as a whole: From baseline, blood top tumor clonotypes peaked at 2 weeks post-radiation. Baseline intratumoral clonotype presence is unknown without pretreatment biopsies.

In germline, CDR1 is SGHTA, CDR2 FQGNSA. This CDR3 has 15 amino acids. The V and J ends lost 1 base and 0 bases respectively, with 7 bases between them. The chain carries TRBV7-2 and TRBJ1-5; no firm D call. The source of this sequence is a woman aged 55-69 years with renal cell carcinoma. The sample in question was blood, obtained from a patient whose treatment included radiotherapy and nephrectomy. This chain's CDR3 is CASSLVVNSNQPQHF. CDR3 coding DNA: TGTGCCAGCAGCTTAGTCGTGAATAGCAATCAGCCCCAGCATTTT.